This T cell receptor beta chain emerged from a study of shared clonotypes between healthy human individuals. With respect to this clone: The antigen is undetermined. The sample contains more than one DNA sequence encoding this CDR3.

Authors' data handling: ImmunoSEQ gave junction-only sequences without quality scores, so filtering differed. Measured with immunoSEQ multiplex PCR; TCRdb has only the in-frame clones, and not every one. Clonal size and the V and J genes are those of that table, whereas D and trimming came from the DNA. Found here are approximately 2.5 million clones, more than 80% of them singletons; the top ten hold 0.13% to 0.15%. This CDR3 has 15 amino acids. V dropped 0 bases and J dropped 0 bases, with 6 bases sitting between them. Germline V gene sequence: CDR1 KGHSH, CDR2 LQKENI. Study-wide results and limits: Naive CD4 clonotype sharing across several donors was about 5%. Non-shared clonotypes had lower generation probabilities than clonotypes shared by all four sorted-subset donors. Sampling was confined to blood; repertoires within tissues likely differ.

The sequence derives from a man aged 18 to 35 in good health. The sample comprised naive CD4+ T cells sorted from blood. Sample subset: CD45RA+ positively selected. V and J are TRBV18 and TRBJ1-3; D unclear. CDR3 region: CASSPPGFSGNTIYF. The CDR3 DNA sequence: TGTGCCAGCTCACCACCAGGATTCTCTGGAAACACCATATATTTT. Drawing the rest from reference TRBV18 and TRBJ1-3, the complete variable domain is NAGVMQNPRHLVRRRGQEARLRCSPMKGHSHVYWYRQLPEEGLKFMVYLQKENIIDESGMPKERFSAEFPKEGPSILRIQQVVRGDSAAYFCASSPPGFSGNTIYFGEGSWLTVV.